The 14 T cell receptor beta chains presented below share a single source sample, sequenced in a study of T-cell reconstitution after alpha-beta-depleted transplantation in children. Unique molecular identifiers were built into the TCRbeta library. TCRdb itself ran the PCR reads through MiXCR, one entry per CDR3 protein. The sample includes about 200,000 distinct CDR3 sequences, 14% to 15% of them seen just once. Material: PBMCs from the stem cell graft donor, obtained from the stem cell graft. Source of these receptors: a human donor who donated a stem cell graft to a child with acute lymphoblastic leukemia.

This clonotype was observed many times. The V call is TRBV12-3 or TRBV12-4, the J call TRBJ2-3, with 10 nucleotides matching TRBD1. This CDR3 contains 16 residues. V dropped 4 bases and J dropped 3; count of bases not matched to a gene: 7. CDR3 coding DNA: TGTGCCAGCAGTTCTCCCGGGACAGGGGTAACAGATACGCAGTATTTT. Its translation: CASSSPGTGVTDTQYF.

The sample holds many counts of this clonotype. V and J are TRBV10-1 and TRBJ2-1; unclear D gene. Germline lookup yields CDR1 WNHNN and CDR2 SYGVQD (reference sequence). The CDR3 has 12 residues. The V and J ends lost 6 bases and 10 bases respectively, with 13 bases between them. In DNA form, the CDR3 reads TGCGCCAGCAGCGGCTCGGCCGGCGAGCAGTTCTTC. This sequence encodes CASSGSAGEQFF.

This clonotype was counted ten times or more. V usage is TRBV28 and J usage is TRBJ2-4; D is unresolved. The V gene's germline CDR1 is MDHEN and CDR2 SYDVKM. The CDR3 consists of 14 residues. Trimming stripped 5 bases from V and 8 bases from J, with 16 bases between. CDR3 region: CASSPRGSMDIQYF. For the CDR3, the DNA is TGTGCCAGCAGTCCTCGTGGATCGATGGACATTCAGTACTTC.

The sample holds many counts of this clonotype. The chain links TRBV27 to TRBJ2-3; TRBD1 agrees at 9 bases. V shed 4 bases, J shed 0 bases, and the junction held 2 bases outside the gene matches. Germline V lookup: CDR1 MNHEY, CDR2 SMNVEV (reference sequence). The CDR3 sequence is 15 residues long. Written as DNA, the CDR3 is TGTGCCAGCAGTTCGGGGACAGGGAGCACAGATACGCAGTATTTT. This translates into CASSSGTGSTDTQYF.

The sample holds many counts of this clonotype. The genes are TRBV4-1 and TRBJ2-3; D not certain. Between the trimmed V and J ends, which lost 1 base and 0 bases, there was a span of 17 bases. The CDR3 is 18 amino acids. Germline V lookup: CDR1 MGHRA, CDR2 YSYEKL. CDR3 coding DNA: TGCGCCAGCAGCCAAGCCATCGGAACTCCCCTCAGCACAGATACGCAGTATTTT. As protein: CASSQAIGTPLSTDTQYF.

This clonotype came up many times. The chain couples TRBV11-2 to TRBJ2-1, with D hard to call. V lost 1 base and J 8 bases, leaving 6 bases between the germline ends. This CDR3 spans 12 amino acids. In germline, CDR1 is SGHAT, CDR2 FQNNGV. CDR3 sequence reads: CASSLGRDEQFF. DNA for the CDR3: TGTGCCAGCAGCTTAGGAAGGGATGAGCAGTTCTTC. Full variable domain (remainder filled in from reference TRBV11-2 and TRBJ2-1): EAGVAQSPRYKIIEKRQSVAFWCNPISGHATLYWYQQILGQGPKLLIQFQNNGVVDDSQLPKDRFSAERLKGVDSTLKIQPAKLEDSAVYLCASSLGRDEQFFGPGTRLTVL.

This rearrangement joins TRBV20-1 to TRBJ2-7, with TRBD2 identical over 8 bases. This CDR3 is 15 amino acids long. Trimming took 2 bases from V and 6 from J; bases not matched to a gene: 12. Germline V CDR1 and CDR2: DFQATT, SNEGSKA (reference sequence). CDR3 nucleotides: TGCAGTGCTAGACGCGACGGCGGGAGGATTGGCGAGCAGTACTTC. Its protein product is CSARRDGGRIGEQYF.

This clonotype was seen once. For the CDR3, the DNA is TGTGCCAGCAGTTACTCCGCCCGATCGACTGAAGCTTTCTTT. Translating gives CASSYSARSTEAFF. The J gene is TRBJ1-1, the V gene TRBV6-5; D remains ambiguous. The V and J ends lost 0 bases and 5 bases respectively, with 10 bases between them. This CDR3 spans 14 amino acids. CDR1 and CDR2 from the germline V gene are MNHEY and SVGAGI.

This clonotype showed up just a few times. This chain links TRBV20-1 with TRBJ2-1; 9 bases align to TRBD1. The CDR3 extends over 14 amino acids. Trimming took 5 bases from V and 3 from J; bases not matched to a gene: 5. Germline V lookup: CDR1 DFQATT, CDR2 SNEGSKA (reference sequence). The CDR3 loop reads CSASQGASYNEQFF. In DNA form, the CDR3 reads TGCAGTGCTTCACAGGGGGCAAGCTACAATGAGCAGTTCTTC.

This clonotype has only a few counts. CDR3 residues: CASRGREASNNEQFF. The CDR3 nucleotides read TGCGCCAGCAGAGGTAGGGAGGCTAGCAACAATGAGCAGTTCTTC. The chain has TRBV5-1 and TRBJ2-1; D perhaps matches TRBD2 (6 bases). The CDR3 consists of 15 residues. The V gene's germline CDR1 is SGHRS and CDR2 YFSETQ. Trimming removed 5 bases at V and 5 bases at J, with 17 bases between.

This clonotype was observed many times. The rearrangement links TRBV30 to TRBJ2-2, with 10 bases lining up with TRBD2. The CDR3 is made up of 15 amino acids. CDR1 and CDR2 from the germline V gene are GTSNPN and SVGIG (reference sequence). V lost 3 bases, J lost 3 bases, and 4 bases stayed unmatched. DNA for the CDR3: TGTGCCTGGAGGATAGCGGGAGGATACACCGGGGAGCTGTTTTTT. It specifies CAWRIAGGYTGELFF.

The gene calls are TRBV5-1 and TRBJ2-5; D may be TRBD1 (5 bases). Trimming cost V 4 bases and J 5 bases, with 21 bases left between them. Germline V gives CDR1 SGHRS, CDR2 YFSETQ. The CDR3 is 16 amino acids. The CDR3 region is CASSRRQQSIGETQYF. CDR3 nucleotides: TGCGCCAGCAGCCGCCGACAGCAATCTATCGGGGAGACCCAGTACTTC.

This clonotype was seen many times. This chain links TRBV5-1 with TRBJ2-3; 14 bases are a match to TRBD2. CDR3 length: 19 residues. Trimming at V came to 4 bases and at J to 8 bases, leaving 18 bases not matched to a gene. Germline-derived CDR1 and CDR2 are SGHRS and YFSETQ. CDR3 nucleotides: TGCGCCAGCAGCAGGATCCCCGGGACTAGCGGGAGTGGGGTCCCTACGCAGTATTTT. It specifies CASSRIPGTSGSGVPTQYF.

This clonotype was counted many times. This chain joins TRBV5-1 and TRBJ1-2; D unclear. Trimming removed 0 bases at V and 4 bases at J, with 10 bases between. The germline V gene has CDR1 SGHRS and CDR2 YFSETQ. The CDR3 sequence is 14 residues long. The CDR3 protein is CASSLEVVSYGYTF. The CDR3, as DNA: TGCGCCAGCAGCTTGGAGGTCGTTTCCTATGGCTACACCTTC.